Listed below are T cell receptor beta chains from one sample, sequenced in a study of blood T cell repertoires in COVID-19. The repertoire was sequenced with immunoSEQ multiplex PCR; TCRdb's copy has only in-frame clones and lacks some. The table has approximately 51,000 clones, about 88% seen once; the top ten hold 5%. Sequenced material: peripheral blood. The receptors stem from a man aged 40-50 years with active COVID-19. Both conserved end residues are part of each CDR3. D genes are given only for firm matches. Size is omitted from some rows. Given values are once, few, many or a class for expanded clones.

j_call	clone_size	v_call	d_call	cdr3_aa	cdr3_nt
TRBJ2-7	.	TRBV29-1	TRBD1	CSGGRDRGNEQYF	TGCAGCGGCGGCCGGGACAGGGGGAACGAGCAGTACTTC
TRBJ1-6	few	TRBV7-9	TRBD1	CASSPGQGAPLHF	TGTGCCAGCAGCCCCGGACAGGGTGCACCCCTCCACTTT
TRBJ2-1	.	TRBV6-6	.	CASSYSIVYNEQFF	TGTGCCAGCAGTTACTCCATTGTGTACAATGAGCAGTTCTTC
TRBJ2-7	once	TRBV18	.	CASSPRRISRSGEQYF	TGTGCCAGCTCCCCAAGGAGGATCAGCAGGTCCGGCGAGCAGTACTTC
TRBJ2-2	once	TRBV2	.	CASRGLTATNTGELFF	TGTGCCAGCAGAGGCTTGACAGCAACGAACACCGGGGAGCTGTTTTTT
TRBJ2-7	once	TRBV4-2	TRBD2	CASRYSGGSLGEQYF	TGTGCCAGCAGATACTCAGGCGGGAGTCTAGGCGAGCAGTACTTC
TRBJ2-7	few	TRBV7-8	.	CASSLVEVEVSYEQYF	TGTGCCAGCAGCTTAGTTGAGGTAGAGGTCTCCTACGAGCAGTACTTC
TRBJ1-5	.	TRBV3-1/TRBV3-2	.	CASSQGTDNQPQHF	TGTGCCAGCAGCCAAGGGACTGATAATCAGCCCCAGCATTTT
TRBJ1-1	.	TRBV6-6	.	CASSYSATVNTEAFF	TGTGCCAGCAGTTACTCAGCGACAGTGAACACTGAAGCTTTCTTT
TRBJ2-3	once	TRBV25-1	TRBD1	CASSGRTGFTDTQYF	TGTGCCAGCAGTGGACGGACAGGGTTCACAGATACGCAGTATTTT
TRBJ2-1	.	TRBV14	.	CASSRTTHEQFF	TGTGCCAGCAGTCGGACTACTCATGAGCAGTTCTTC
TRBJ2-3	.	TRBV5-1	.	CASSPLSTDTQYF	TGCGCCAGCAGCCCCCTTAGCACAGATACGCAGTATTTT
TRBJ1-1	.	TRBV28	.	CASSPGLGGPEAFF	TGTGCCAGCAGTCCGGGACTGGGAGGTCCTGAAGCTTTCTTT
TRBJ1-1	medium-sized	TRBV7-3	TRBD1	CASSQTGGVLDEAFF	TGTGCCAGCAGCCAGACAGGGGGTGTCCTGGATGAAGCTTTCTTT
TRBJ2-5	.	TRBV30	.	CAWSVGATSQETQYF	TGTGCCTGGAGTGTAGGGGCAACCAGCCAAGAGACCCAGTACTTC
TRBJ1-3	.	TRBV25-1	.	CASIDSLRAGNTIYF	TGTGCCAGCATCGACAGTCTTCGGGCTGGAAACACCATATATTTT